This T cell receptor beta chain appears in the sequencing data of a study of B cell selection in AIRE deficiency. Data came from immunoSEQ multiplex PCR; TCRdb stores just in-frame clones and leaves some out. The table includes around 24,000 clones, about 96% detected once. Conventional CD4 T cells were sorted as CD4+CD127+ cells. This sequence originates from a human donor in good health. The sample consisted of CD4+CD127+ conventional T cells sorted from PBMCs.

CDR3 DNA sequence: TGTGCCAGCCGGCCGGGACAGAAGAACACCGGGGAGCTGTTTTTT. It is translated as CASRPGQKNTGELFF. V is TRBV6-1 and J is TRBJ2-2, with TRBD1 matching over 7 bases. Germline V gives CDR1 MNHNS, CDR2 SASEGT. V shed 8 bases and J 1 base; nucleotides not matched to a gene: 7. CDR3 length: 15 residues.